This T cell receptor beta chain was identified in a study of CD8+ T cells in alopecia areata. Extraction and reverse transcription of RNA yielded cDNA as the sequencing template. Libraries were prepared by immunoSEQ multiplex PCR; TCRdb keeps only in-frame clonotypes and omits some of them. The data show 200,000 or so clones, 57% seen once. The CDR3 covers 15 residues. Germline V lookup: CDR1 SGHRS, CDR2 YFSETQ. V dropped 4 bases and J dropped 7 bases, with 15 bases sitting between them. Specimen: CD4+ T cells sorted from blood, collected at week 0. The chain employs TRBV5-1 and TRBJ1-6; D is ambiguous. This clonotype was obtained from a human donor with alopecia areata. CDR3 sequence reads: CASSTEEGRNSPLHF. CDR3 DNA sequence: TGCGCCAGCAGCACGGAAGAAGGGAGGAATTCACCCCTCCACTTT. The full variable domain, with the rest looked up from reference TRBV5-1 and TRBJ1-6, is KAGVTQTPRYLIKTRGQQVTLSCSPISGHRSVSWYQQTPGQGLQFLFEYFSETQRNKGNFPGRFSGRQFSNSRSEMNVSTLELGDSALYLCASSTEEGRNSPLHFGNGTRLTVT.